Listed below are T cell receptor beta chains from one sample, sequenced in a study of technical replicates of blood from a few donors. TCRdb's copy holds only in-frame clones and misses some; the assay was immunoSEQ multiplex PCR. The sample shows tens of thousands of clones, about nine tenths of them seen only once. Sample: T cells isolated from PBMCs. These receptors were obtained from a human donor in good health. Both conserved end residues are part of each CDR3. Each record gives: D gene, clone size, V gene, J gene, CDR3 protein, CDR3 DNA. The D gene is left open where the match is weak. Part of the rows lack a size; the others show once, few, many or a class for expanded clones.

TRBD1	-	TRBV30	TRBJ1-2	CAWRGQGGGYTF	TGTGCCTGGAGGGGACAGGGAGGTGGCTACACCTTC
-	-	TRBV28	TRBJ1-2	CASSSSQGLERYGYTF	TGTGCCAGCAGTAGTTCCCAGGGGTTGGAGCGGTATGGCTACACCTTC
TRBD1	once	TRBV19	TRBJ1-4	CASNRGQGREKLFF	TGTGCCAGTAATAGGGGACAGGGTAGAGAAAAACTGTTTTTT
TRBD2	-	TRBV27	TRBJ2-1	CASTYGTSGGHNEQFF	TGTGCCAGCACTTATGGGACTAGCGGGGGGCACAATGAGCAGTTCTTC
TRBD1	once	TRBV6-6	TRBJ2-1	CASSPNRGTYNEQFF	TGTGCCAGCAGTCCAAACAGGGGGACCTACAATGAGCAGTTCTTC
TRBD2	-	TRBV5-1	TRBJ2-7	CASSLVLAGDEQHF	TGCGCCAGCAGCTTGGTTCTAGCGGGAGACGAGCAGCACTTC
TRBD2	-	TRBV13	TRBJ2-7	CASSLGLAGGGEYEQYF	TGTGCCAGCAGCTTGGGACTAGCGGGCGGGGGTGAATACGAGCAGTACTTC
-	-	TRBV27	TRBJ2-7	CASSYLGTYEQYF	TGTGCCAGCAGTTACCTCGGGACCTACGAGCAGTACTTC
-	-	TRBV28	TRBJ2-7	CASSLLLSGNEQYF	TGTGCCAGCAGCCTTTTATTATCAGGGAACGAGCAGTACTTC
TRBD2	-	TRBV2	TRBJ2-7	CASSTTALLRREEEEQYF	TGTGCCAGCAGTACTACTGCTCTCTTACGCCGGGAGGAGGAGGAGCAGTACTTC
TRBD2	once	TRBV28	TRBJ2-1	CASSLPRTSGVYEQFF	TGTGCCAGCAGTTTACCAAGGACTAGCGGGGTATATGAGCAGTTCTTC
-	-	TRBV28	TRBJ2-5	CASRPGSRETQYF	TGTGCCAGCCGGCCAGGGTCTAGGGAGACCCAGTACTTC
-	-	TRBV28	TRBJ1-2	CASSLPGSPSNYGYTF	TGTGCCAGCAGTTTGCCAGGGTCTCCCTCAAACTATGGCTACACCTTC
-	-	TRBV6-6	TRBJ1-1	CASSPPGMTFF	TGTGCCAGCAGTCCCCCAGGGATGACTTTCTTT
-	-	TRBV5-1	TRBJ1-2	CASSLGSGVDYGYTF	TGCGCCAGCAGTCTTGGTTCGGGGGTCGACTATGGCTACACCTTC